This TCR beta chain was sequenced for a study of T-cell memory formation after mild COVID-19. Study observations and caveats: Clonal second-wave expansions that peaked on day 37 had unconfirmed SARS-CoV-2 specificity. Researchers found some responding clones in pre-infection memory, a sign that cross-reactive memory joined.

The CDR3 runs 13 residues. Germline assignment: CDR1 MNHEY and CDR2 SVGAGI. Trimming cost V 6 bases and J 4 bases, with 7 bases left between them. 5'RACE primed at constant segments yielded TCR alpha and TCR beta cDNA libraries bearing sample barcodes and UMIs. TCRdb reanalysed the 5' RACE reads using MiXCR and keeps one entry per CDR3 protein. This sample carries 300,000 to 400,000 distinct CDR3 sequences, roughly 21% of them seen once, and the ten largest clones take 9.5% to 15%. A note on this clonotype: What it binds is unknown.

Material: PBMCs or a T cell subset sorted from them (not recorded which). This receptor was taken from an adult woman who had mild COVID-19 (a few samples of this study predate the infection). Cell type and time point are not known. The V call is TRBV6-5, the J call TRBJ2-6, with no clear D. CDR3 sequence: CASRTLGANVLTF. In DNA form, the CDR3 reads TGTGCCAGCAGAACGCTCGGGGCCAACGTCCTGACTTTC.